The 23 T cell receptor beta chains below come from one sample, sequenced in a study of blood T cell repertoires in COVID-19. The data were produced by immunoSEQ multiplex PCR, yet TCRdb's version contains in-frame clones alone and is incomplete. Among around 210,000 clones, around 83% were seen once, and the ten largest hold roughly an eighth. The specimen sequenced was peripheral blood. All receptors derive from a human donor in a cohort sampled during active COVID-19.

The V call is TRBV2, the J call TRBJ2-3, with TRBD2 matching 7 bases. V lost 4 bases to trimming and J lost 5 bases; unmatched junction nucleotides: 6. The CDR3 covers 14 residues. Germline V gene lookup returns CDR1 SNHLY and CDR2 FYNNEI. The CDR3 loop is CASSGGRELDTQYF. The CDR3 nucleotides are TGTGCCAGCAGTGGCGGGCGGGAGTTAGATACGCAGTATTTT.

This chain connects TRBV6-5 to TRBJ2-3; a possible D gene is TRBD1 (6 bases). The CDR3 consists of 14 residues. Germline lookup yields CDR1 MNHEY and CDR2 SVGAGI. Trimming pared 7 bases from V and 2 bases from J, leaving 13 bases between. The DNA of the CDR3 is TGTGCCAGCAACCTTCAGGGGTCCACAGATACGCAGTATTTT. Its translation: CASNLQGSTDTQYF.

The chain is built from TRBV24-1 and TRBJ2-1, with D perhaps matching TRBD2 (6 bases). Germline V gives CDR1 KGHDR, CDR2 SFDVKD. There are 15 residues in the CDR3. Trimming removed 7 bases at V and 1 base at J, with 13 bases between. CDR3 in amino acids: CATRGGALSYNEQFF. Here the CDR3 DNA reads TGTGCCACCAGGGGAGGAGCGCTGTCCTACAATGAGCAGTTCTTC.

This chain uses TRBV28 with TRBJ2-7; 12 nucleotides match TRBD2. Germline V gene lookup returns CDR1 MDHEN and CDR2 SYDVKM. This CDR3 is built from 15 residues. Germline trimming cut 4 bases from V and 5 bases from J; bases unmatched to any gene: 6. The CDR3 reads CASSYGLAGLDEQYF. The CDR3 bases are TGTGCCAGCAGTTACGGACTAGCGGGATTGGACGAGCAGTACTTC.

The chain couples TRBV14 to TRBJ2-1; TRBD1 matches 7 bases. V shed 2 bases and J 7 bases; nucleotides not matched to a gene: 11. The length of the CDR3 is 16 residues. The germline V gene encodes CDR1 SGHDN and CDR2 FVKESK. The CDR3 bases are TGTGCCAGCAGCCAAAAAGACAGGGTTCGAGATAATGAGCAGTTCTTC. Its protein is CASSQKDRVRDNEQFF.

V and J are TRBV27 and TRBJ2-7; TRBD2 matches 10 bases. Per germline, CDR1 MNHEY and CDR2 SMNVEV (reference sequence). V was pared by 4 bases and J by 0 bases, with 3 bases of the junction left unmatched. CDR3 length equals 15 residues. In DNA, the CDR3 is TGTGCCAGCAGTTCCATAGCGGGAGGCTCCTACGAGCAGTACTTC. Amino acid sequence: CASSSIAGGSYEQYF.

This chain connects TRBV5-4 to TRBJ2-1; 7 nucleotides match TRBD1. The CDR3 runs to 15 residues. J was trimmed by 1 base and V by 5 bases; bases with no gene match: 6. Germline lookup yields CDR1 SGHNT and CDR2 YYREEE (reference sequence). CDR3 amino acids: CASSFDRVSYNEQFF. In DNA, the CDR3 is TGTGCCAGCAGTTTCGACAGGGTATCCTACAATGAGCAGTTCTTC.

V is TRBV7-2 and J is TRBJ2-7, with 8 bases identical to TRBD2. Germline lookup yields CDR1 SGHTA and CDR2 FQGNSA. V lost 1 base, J lost 3 bases, and 17 bases stayed unmatched. The length of the CDR3 is 19 residues. The CDR3 nucleotides read TGTGCCAGCAGCTTAGACCCAGCGGGAGCCCCTCCCGCCTTCTACGAGCAGTACTTC. It encodes CASSLDPAGAPPAFYEQYF.

J is TRBJ1-2 and V is TRBV5-1, with 10 bases matching TRBD1. Germline V CDR1 and CDR2: SGHRS, YFSETQ. V dropped 4 bases and J dropped 6; count of bases not matched to a gene: 6. This CDR3 is built from 14 residues. The CDR3 protein is CASSPDRGPDGYTF. The CDR3 DNA reads TGCGCCAGCAGCCCAGACAGGGGGCCTGATGGCTACACCTTC.

This chain connects TRBV6-5 to TRBJ2-1; 9 bases map to TRBD2. The CDR3 extends over 15 amino acids. Trimming at V came to 1 base and at J to 12 bases, leaving 10 bases not matched to a gene. Germline lookup yields CDR1 MNHEY and CDR2 SVGAGI. The CDR3 DNA reads TGTGCCAGCAGTTACTTTACTAGCGGGTCCGGCTGGCAGTTCTTC. It encodes CASSYFTSGSGWQFF.

J is TRBJ1-2 and V is TRBV4-1, with a possible D match to TRBD1 (6 bases). V was clipped by 1 base and J by 3 bases, with 15 bases between them. This CDR3 has 16 residues. From germline, CDR1 is MGHRA and CDR2 YSYEKL. CDR3 nucleotide sequence: TGCGCCAGCAGCCAAGCCCGGGACACCAAGGACTATGGCTACACCTTC. Its protein product is CASSQARDTKDYGYTF.

The CDR3 DNA reads as TGTGCCAGCACCTCCTCGGAGAGCTCCTACGAGCAGTACTTC. This sequence encodes CASTSSESSYEQYF. This chain uses TRBV28 with TRBJ2-7, with D unclear. Between the trimmed V and J ends, which lost 7 bases and 0 bases, there was a span of 13 bases. Germline V gene lookup returns CDR1 MDHEN and CDR2 SYDVKM. This CDR3 is built from 14 residues.

The chain has TRBV5-1 and TRBJ1-1; 7 bases are a match to TRBD1. The CDR3 covers 16 residues. V was pared by 0 bases and J by 1 base, with 6 bases of the junction left unmatched. Germline CDR1 SGHRS, CDR2 YFSETQ. The CDR3 DNA follows: TGCGCCAGCAGCTTGGCTATACAGGGGAAGAACACTGAAGCTTTCTTT. Its translation is CASSLAIQGKNTEAFF.

The rearrangement links TRBV10-3 to TRBJ2-7; a weak D match, TRBD1 (5 bases). The CDR3 is made up of 12 amino acids. V lost 2 bases to trimming and J lost 7 bases, with 9 bases between them. Germline V lookup: CDR1 ENHRY, CDR2 SYGVKD. CDR3 DNA sequence: TGTGCCATCAGTGAGGTGGGGCGGGAGCAGTACTTC. This codes for CAISEVGREQYF.

V usage is TRBV5-1 and J usage is TRBJ2-7; TRBD1 matches at 9 bases. Germline loops: CDR1 SGHRS, CDR2 YFSETQ. V was clipped by 7 bases and J by 0 bases; unmatched bases: 8. The CDR3 is 15 residues long. Here the CDR3 reads CASRTTGGSSYEQYF. CDR3 bases: TGCGCCAGCCGCACGACAGGGGGAAGCTCCTACGAGCAGTACTTC. The entire variable domain, with the rest obtained from reference TRBV5-1 and TRBJ2-7, is as follows: KAGVTQTPRYLIKTRGQQVTLSCSPISGHRSVSWYQQTPGQGLQFLFEYFSETQRNKGNFPGRFSGRQFSNSRSEMNVSTLELGDSALYLCASRTTGGSSYEQYFGPGTRLTVT.

CDR3: CASSPSTPGRFNYGYTF. The CDR3 DNA is TGTGCCAGTAGTCCAAGTACCCCTGGCAGATTTAACTATGGCTACACCTTC. The chain uses TRBV19 and TRBJ1-2; no clear D gene. The CDR3 is made up of 17 amino acids. Germline V gene lookup returns CDR1 LNHDA and CDR2 SQIVND (reference sequence). Trimming took off 5 bases at V and 1 base at J, with 20 bases between the two ends.

The V call is TRBV6-5, the J call TRBJ2-7; D may be TRBD1 (6 bases). CDR3 length: 14 amino acids. Germline-derived CDR1 and CDR2 are MNHEY and SVGAGI. V dropped 6 bases and J dropped 4 bases, with 16 bases sitting between them. CDR3 region: CASSLEGDIYEQYF. The DNA for the CDR3 is TGTGCCAGCAGCCTCGAGGGGGATATATACGAGCAGTACTTC.

The rearrangement joins TRBV3-1 (or the pseudogene TRBV3-2) to TRBJ1-2; D call uncertain. Germline CDR1 is LGHDT and CDR2 is YNNKEL (reference sequence). CDR3 length: 13 residues. Trimming pared 0 bases from V and 5 bases from J, leaving 7 bases between. DNA for the CDR3: TGTGCCAGCAGCCAAGATCGCCGGTATGGCTACACCTTC. Amino acid sequence: CASSQDRRYGYTF.

This sequence joins TRBV2 and TRBJ1-1, with a possible D match to TRBD1 (5 bases). Germline V CDR1 and CDR2: SNHLY, FYNNEI. This CDR3 region has 15 residues. The V gene lost 5 bases and the J gene lost 2 bases, with 15 bases spanning the gap. The CDR3 DNA reads as TGTGCCAGCAGTCCTCGGGGGAGGACCAACACTGAAGCTTTCTTT. Amino acids: CASSPRGRTNTEAFF.

The V and J genes are TRBV7-9 and TRBJ1-1; TRBD1 matches 9 bases. The CDR3 runs 15 residues. The V and J ends lost 5 bases and 5 bases, in that order; junction bases with no gene match: 9. CDR1 SEHNR and CDR2 FQNEAQ come from the germline V gene (reference sequence). CDR3 in amino acids: CASSPRTGDDTEAFF. As DNA, the CDR3 is TGTGCCAGCAGCCCGCGGACAGGGGACGATACTGAAGCTTTCTTT. Supplemented by reference TRBV7-9 and TRBJ1-1, the full variable domain reads DTGVSQNPRHKITKRGQNVTFRCDPISEHNRLYWYRQTLGQGPEFLTYFQNEAQLEKSRLLSDRFSAERPKGSFSTLEIQRTEQGDSAMYLCASSPRTGDDTEAFFGQGTRLTVV.

The V gene is TRBV2, the J gene TRBJ1-6, with 9 bases fitting TRBD1. The CDR3 covers 14 residues. The V gene's germline CDR1 is SNHLY and CDR2 FYNNEI. J lost 9 bases, V lost 4 bases, and 4 bases had no gene match. The CDR3, as DNA: TGTGCCAGCAGTGTGGGGACAGGGAGTTCACCCCTCCACTTT. Protein: CASSVGTGSSPLHF. The whole variable domain, filled in from reference TRBV2 and TRBJ1-6, reads EPEVTQTPSHQVTQMGQEVILRCVPISNHLYFYWYRQILGQKVEFLVSFYNNEISEKSEIFDDQFSVERPDGSNFTLKIRSTKLEDSAMYFCASSVGTGSSPLHFGNGTRLTVT.

This chain joins TRBV28 and TRBJ2-1; TRBD2 matches 11 bases. This CDR3 spans 16 amino acids. The V gene's germline CDR1 is MDHEN and CDR2 SYDVKM. Trimming removed 3 bases from V and 6 bases from J; junction bases left unmatched: 7. As DNA, the CDR3 is TGTGCCAGCAGTTTCATACTAGCGGGAGAAGCCAATGAGCAGTTCTTC. Its protein is CASSFILAGEANEQFF.

The chain joins TRBV7-9 to TRBJ2-7; TRBD2 is a possible D gene (6 bases). CDR1 SEHNR and CDR2 FQNEAQ come from the germline V gene (reference sequence). V was clipped by 2 bases and J by 2 bases, with 22 bases between them. The CDR3 totals 18 residues. The CDR3 here is CASSLKPGLEGSAYEQYF. DNA for the CDR3: TGTGCCAGCAGCTTAAAACCCGGCTTGGAGGGCAGCGCCTACGAGCAGTACTTC.